A single sample gave rise to the 10 T cell receptor beta chains below, sequenced in a study of cytomegalovirus exposure and HLA in healthy donors. Amplification used 60 Vbeta primers and 13 Jbeta primers. Clones were read by immunoSEQ multiplex PCR, and TCRdb kept only the in-frame ones, dropping some. The sample holds about 130,000 clones; about 74% are singletons and the top ten take around 4.1%. The specimen sequenced was PBMCs. The source is a man between 18 and 29 years old in good health and CMV-seropositive.

V gene TRBV4-3 combines with J gene TRBJ2-7; 7 bases map to TRBD1. Per germline, CDR1 LGHNA and CDR2 YSLEER. CDR3 length: 14 residues. Losses at the gene ends were 8 bases for V and 3 bases for J; bases not matched to a gene: 10. CDR3 loop: CASAEGTEDYEQYF. The CDR3 nucleotides read TGCGCCAGCGCCGAGGGGACAGAGGACTACGAGCAGTACTTC.

The chain uses TRBV5-5 and TRBJ2-7; D is ambiguous. Germline CDR1 is SGHKS and CDR2 is YYEKEE (reference sequence). Trimming cost V 2 bases and J 5 bases, with 5 bases left between them. The CDR3 covers 11 residues. This chain's CDR3 is CASSLSNEQYF. Here the CDR3 DNA reads TGTGCCAGCAGCTTATCCAACGAGCAGTACTTC.

This clone was counted a few times. This rearrangement joins TRBV19 to TRBJ2-1; D might be TRBD2 (6 bases). CDR1 LNHDA and CDR2 SQIVND come from the germline V gene (reference sequence). The ends were cut back, 8 bases at V and 0 bases at J, with 11 bases in the middle. The CDR3 has 14 amino acids. CDR3 in DNA: TGTGCCAGTGGCTTAGCGGACTCCTACAATGAGCAGTTCTTC. Its protein is CASGLADSYNEQFF.

The chain recombines TRBV5-5 with TRBJ1-1, with D tentatively TRBD1 (5 bases). The V end was cut by 2 bases, the J end by 11 bases, with 16 bases between. The CDR3 is made up of 13 amino acids. CDR1 is SGHKS, CDR2 YYEKEE, per germline (reference sequence). The CDR3 here is CASSLGVSVGAFF. In DNA, the CDR3 is TGTGCCAGCAGCTTAGGGGTGTCGGTTGGGGCTTTCTTT.

This clone was counted between two and nine times. This chain uses TRBV5-4 with TRBJ2-5, with D possibly matching TRBD2 (5 bases). Germline V lookup: CDR1 SGHNT, CDR2 YYREEE (reference sequence). V lost 2 bases and J 5 bases, leaving 10 bases between the germline ends. The CDR3 is 13 residues long. The CDR3 region is CASSFTLAETQYF. The CDR3 region has the DNA TGTGCCAGCAGCTTTACTTTAGCGGAGACCCAGTACTTC.

In the case of this clone: At one end, the junction sequence differs from germline, possibly due to a read error. As DNA, the CDR3 is TGCAGCGTTATAGACAGGAGCTCTGGAAACACCACATATTTT. It codes for CSVIDRSSGNTTYF. The V and J genes are TRBV29-1 and TRBJ1-3; D perhaps matches TRBD1 (6 bases). CDR1 is SQVTM, CDR2 ANQGSEA, per germline. The CDR3 sequence is 14 residues long.

J is TRBJ1-2 and V is TRBV6-1, with D tentatively TRBD1 (5 bases). Trimming removed 3 bases from V and 5 bases from J, with 16 bases in between. The germline V gene has CDR1 MNHNS and CDR2 SASEGT. There are 15 residues in the CDR3. The CDR3 DNA reads TGTGCCAGCAGTGAGGGGGGAAGGAGGTCGTATGGCTACACCTTC. This encodes CASSEGGRRSYGYTF.

This sequence joins TRBV5-8 and TRBJ2-3; 7 bases are a match to TRBD2. Germline CDR1 SGHTS, CDR2 YDEGEE. The CDR3 totals 16 residues. Trimming took 2 bases from V and 0 from J; bases not matched to a gene: 6. CDR3 DNA sequence: TGTGCCAGCAGCTTAGGGAGGGCTATAAGCACAGATACGCAGTATTTT. Amino acid sequence: CASSLGRAISTDTQYF.

This chain uses TRBV5-1 with TRBJ1-1, with D tentatively TRBD1 (6 bases). The germline CDR1 and CDR2 sequences are SGHRS and YFSETQ. This CDR3 has 14 amino acids. V was trimmed by 0 bases and J by 1 base, leaving 7 bases between them. The CDR3: CASSLDRANTEAFF. CDR3 coding DNA: TGCGCCAGCAGCTTGGACAGGGCGAACACTGAAGCTTTCTTT.

This clone was counted a few times. This chain connects TRBV6-5 to TRBJ2-7, with a tentative D call TRBD2 (6 bases). Germline CDR1 and CDR2: MNHEY and SVGAGI. The V gene lost 6 bases and the J gene lost 2 bases, with 14 bases spanning the gap. The CDR3 is 14 residues long. CDR3 region: CASREGPGTYEQYF. For the CDR3, the DNA is TGTGCCAGCAGGGAGGGACCCGGGACCTACGAGCAGTACTTC.